The 20 T cell receptor beta chains in this list originate from one sample, sequenced in a study of siplizumab effects on memory and regulatory T cells. This table comes from immunoSEQ multiplex PCR, and its TCRdb copy is limited to in-frame clones, with some not included. The sample shows roughly 69,000 clones, over 65% of them seen only once. The sequenced material came from memory CD4+ T cells sorted from blood. These receptor sequences come from a human donor in good health.

Here the CDR3 reads CASSQEMWQGQPDTQYF. DNA for the CDR3: TGTGCCAGCAGCCAAGAGATGTGGCAGGGGCAACCAGATACGCAGTATTTT. The chain employs TRBV16 and TRBJ2-3, with a possible D match to TRBD1 (6 bases). The ends were cut back, 2 bases at V and 4 bases at J, with 19 bases in the middle. This CDR3 region has 17 residues. Germline assignment: CDR1 KGHSY and CDR2 FQNENV. Variable domain in full (rest from reference TRBV16 and TRBJ2-3): GEEVAQTPKHLVRGEGQKAKLYCAPIKGHSYVFWYQQVLKNEFKFLISFQNENVFDETGMPKERFSAKCLPNSPCSLEIQATKLEDSAVYFCASSQEMWQGQPDTQYFGPGTRLTVL.

This rearrangement joins TRBV19 to TRBJ1-5; D is ambiguous. Germline lookup yields CDR1 LNHDA and CDR2 SQIVND (reference sequence). V was shortened by 7 bases and J by 1 base, with 11 bases between the two germline ends. The CDR3 runs to 14 residues. Written as DNA, the CDR3 is TGTGCCAGTACCCGCCCCTTCAGCAATCAGCCCCAGCATTTT. As protein: CASTRPFSNQPQHF.

This sequence joins TRBV5-1 and TRBJ2-2, with 7 bases aligning to TRBD1. In germline, CDR1 is SGHRS, CDR2 YFSETQ. This CDR3 is built from 14 residues. After removal of 2 bases from V and 6 bases from J, the junction contained 4 bases not matched to a gene. The CDR3 DNA is TGCGCCAGCAGCTTTGGACAGGTACCCGGGGAGCTGTTTTTT. Translation gives CASSFGQVPGELFF.

V gene TRBV9 combines with J gene TRBJ2-2; D is ambiguous. Germline loops: CDR1 SGDLS, CDR2 YYNGEE. Trimming took off 0 bases at V and 1 base at J, with 7 bases between the two ends. The CDR3 totals 15 residues. CDR3 nucleotide sequence: TGTGCCAGCAGCGTAGGTCCAGGGAACACCGGGGAGCTGTTTTTT. As protein: CASSVGPGNTGELFF.

The chain uses TRBV7-9 and TRBJ2-5; D ambiguous. V lost 1 base and J lost 5, with 5 bases in between. Germline-derived CDR1 and CDR2 are SEHNR and FQNEAQ (reference sequence). This CDR3 is built from 12 residues. The CDR3, as DNA: TGTGCCAGCAGCTTAGAGGCGGAGACCCAGTACTTC. As protein: CASSLEAETQYF.

The V gene is TRBV7-6, the J gene TRBJ1-2; the D is unclear. Germline CDR1 and CDR2: SGHVS and FNYEAQ. The CDR3 spans 14 residues. Trimming cost V 4 bases and J 7 bases, with 16 bases left between them. CDR3 in DNA: TGTGCCAGCAGCTATAGTCGACGGGGAACTGGCTACACCTTC. Translated, it gives CASSYSRRGTGYTF. The variable domain in full, with the rest retrieved from reference TRBV7-6 and TRBJ1-2, is GAGVSQSPRYKVTKRGQDVALRCDPISGHVSLYWYRQALGQGPEFLTYFNYEAQQDKSGLPNDRFSAERPEGSISTLTIQRTEQRDSAMYRCASSYSRRGTGYTFGSGTRLTVV.

The chain employs TRBV18 and TRBJ2-5, with 8 bases fitting TRBD1. The germline V gene encodes CDR1 KGHSH and CDR2 LQKENI. CDR3 length: 17 residues. The trim removed 1 base at V and 1 base at J, leaving 8 bases unmatched. CDR3 residues: CASSPLKTGDAQETQYF. In nucleotides, the CDR3 is TGTGCCAGCTCACCACTGAAGACAGGGGATGCCCAAGAGACCCAGTACTTC.

This CDR3 reads CASSEGGINSPLHF. CDR3 nucleotides: TGCGCCAGCAGTGAAGGCGGGATAAATTCACCCCTCCACTTT. The rearrangement uses TRBV10-1 and TRBJ1-6; D remains unclear. The CDR3 length is 14 residues. Per germline, CDR1 WNHNN and CDR2 SYGVQD (reference sequence). V was trimmed by 3 bases and J by 7 bases, leaving 10 bases between them.

The J gene is TRBJ2-3, the V gene TRBV2; D not resolved. The CDR3 runs to 14 residues. Per the germline V gene, CDR1 is SNHLY and CDR2 is FYNNEI. The germline V and J ends were trimmed by 8 bases and 2 bases, with 14 bases remaining between them. The DNA for the CDR3 is TGTGCCAGCGCTAAAGGCGGACCCACAGATACGCAGTATTTT. It yields the protein CASAKGGPTDTQYF.

V usage is TRBV18 and J usage is TRBJ2-3; D is unclear. The germline gives CDR1 KGHSH, CDR2 LQKENI. This CDR3 contains 14 residues. The germline V and J ends were trimmed by 3 bases and 3 bases, with 10 bases remaining between them. CDR3 coding DNA: TGTGCCAGCTCACCTAACTGGGGAACAGATACGCAGTATTTT. Its protein product is CASSPNWGTDTQYF.

The chain couples TRBV18 to TRBJ2-1; a possible D gene is TRBD2 (6 bases). This CDR3 comprises 16 residues. CDR1 KGHSH and CDR2 LQKENI come from the germline V gene. V lost 3 bases and J lost 4, with 16 bases in between. The CDR3 DNA reads as TGTGCCAGCTCACCGGCCGGGACTGCGACTTACAATGAGCAGTTCTTC. This codes for CASSPAGTATYNEQFF.

This chain connects TRBV7-3 to TRBJ2-3; D remains ambiguous. The V and J ends lost 4 bases and 4 bases respectively, with 12 bases between them. The CDR3 sequence is 14 residues long. Germline V lookup: CDR1 SGHTA, CDR2 FQGTGA. The DNA of the CDR3 is TGTGCCAGCAGCTCCCCTTTCACCGCAGATACGCAGTATTTT. Its protein is CASSSPFTADTQYF.

V usage is TRBV2 and J usage is TRBJ2-7; D call uncertain. Trimming left V 6 bases short and J 2 bases short, with 17 bases between. CDR1 is SNHLY, CDR2 FYNNEI, per germline. This CDR3 region has 15 residues. The chain's CDR3 is CASRNLSWGTYEQYF. The CDR3 nucleotides read TGTGCCAGCAGGAACCTGAGCTGGGGAACCTACGAGCAGTACTTC.

This chain uses TRBV9 with TRBJ1-4, with TRBD1 identical over 9 bases. This CDR3 is built from 18 residues. Trimming at V came to 2 bases and at J to 0 bases, leaving 8 bases not matched to a gene. Germline CDR1 and CDR2: SGDLS and YYNGEE. The CDR3 DNA sequence: TGTGCCAGCAGCGTGAGGGGACAGGGATTCGCAACTAATGAAAAACTGTTTTTT. Residues: CASSVRGQGFATNEKLFF.

Here the CDR3 DNA reads TGCGCCAGCAGCTTGGTTGGAGGGAGGGCAGTAGATACGCAGTATTTT. It translates to CASSLVGGRAVDTQYF. The V gene is TRBV5-1, the J gene TRBJ2-3; 7 positions agree with TRBD2. The germline V gene has CDR1 SGHRS and CDR2 YFSETQ. The CDR3 runs to 16 residues. Unmatched junction bases numbered 9, after V lost 0 bases and J lost 5 bases.

The rearrangement uses TRBV29-1 and TRBJ1-1; D gene unclear. Deletions cut 4 bases from V and 1 base from J, with 13 bases between. Per the germline V gene, CDR1 is SQVTM and CDR2 is ANQGSEA. This CDR3 comprises 14 residues. In nucleotides, the CDR3 is TGCAGCGTTGTGTTGTGGGCGAGGAACACTGAAGCTTTCTTT. Residues: CSVVLWARNTEAFF.

This chain uses TRBV20-1 with TRBJ1-2; D is ambiguous. Germline V lookup: CDR1 DFQATT, CDR2 SNEGSKA (reference sequence). This CDR3 region has 11 residues. The V gene lost 2 bases and the J gene lost 5 bases, with 6 bases spanning the gap. The CDR3 DNA sequence: TGCAGTGCTAGAATGGGTTATGGCTACACCTTC. Protein sequence: CSARMGYGYTF.

V is TRBV5-3 and J is TRBJ2-7; no clear D gene. TRBV5-3 is annotated as an ORF whose role is uncertain. The CDR3 is 14 residues long. The V end was cut by 5 bases, the J end by 3 bases, with 15 bases between. The DNA for the CDR3 is TGTGCCAGAAGTTTTGTTCGGGCGCTCTACGAGCAGTACTTC. Protein: CARSFVRALYEQYF.

There are a few counts of this clone. This chain joins TRBV11-2 and TRBJ2-2; D call uncertain. Germline V gives CDR1 SGHAT, CDR2 FQNNGV. The CDR3 runs to 14 residues. Trimming cost V 1 base and J 4 bases, with 7 bases left between them. CDR3 loop: CASSLGVGTGELFF. The CDR3 region has the DNA TGTGCCAGCAGCTTAGGGGTGGGCACCGGGGAGCTGTTTTTT.

This sequence joins TRBV6-1 and TRBJ2-5; TRBD2 matches at 10 bases. The V segment lost 7 bases and the J segment 5 bases; nucleotides outside the gene matches: 7. This CDR3 region has 14 residues. CDR1 and CDR2 (germline): MNHNS, SASEGT. In DNA form, the CDR3 reads TGTGCCAGCACTCCTGGACTAGCGGTGGAGACCCAGTACTTC. It translates to CASTPGLAVETQYF.